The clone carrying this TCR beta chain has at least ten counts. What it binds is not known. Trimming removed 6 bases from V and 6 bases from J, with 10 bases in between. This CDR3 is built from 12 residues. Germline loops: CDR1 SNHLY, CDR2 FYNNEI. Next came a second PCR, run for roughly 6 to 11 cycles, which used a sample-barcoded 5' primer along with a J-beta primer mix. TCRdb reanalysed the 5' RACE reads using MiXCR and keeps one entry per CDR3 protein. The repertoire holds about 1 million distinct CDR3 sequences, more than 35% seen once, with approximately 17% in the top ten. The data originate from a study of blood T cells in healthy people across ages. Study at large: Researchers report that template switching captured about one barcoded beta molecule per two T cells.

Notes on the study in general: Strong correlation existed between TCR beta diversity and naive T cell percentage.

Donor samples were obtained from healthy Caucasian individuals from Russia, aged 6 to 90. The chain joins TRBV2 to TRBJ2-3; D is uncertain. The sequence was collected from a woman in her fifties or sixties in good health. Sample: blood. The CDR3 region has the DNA TGTGCCAGCAGGGCTTCGATGGATACGCAGTATTTT. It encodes CASRASMDTQYF.